This TCR beta chain came from a study of EBV T-cell therapy then PD-1 blockade in nasopharyngeal carcinoma. V lost 6 bases and J lost 2; bases outside the gene matches: 2. The CDR3 runs 17 residues. Germline V CDR1 and CDR2: SGHVS, FNYEAQ. A remark on this clone: Its cognate antigen is unknown.

TCRdb's copy holds only in-frame clones and misses some; the assay was immunoSEQ multiplex PCR. This sample has under 30,000 clones, with about 80% found just once. Described treatment: AdE1-LMPpoly-expanded autologous EBV-specific T-cell therapy followed by anti-PD-1 nivolumab. The sequence was obtained from a man aged 40-49 years with nasopharyngeal carcinoma. The specimen comprised CD8+ T cells from blood, sampled at roughly day 67 from a patient whose treatment included autologous EBV-specific T cells and nivolumab. The chain uses TRBV7-6 and TRBJ2-6; TRBD2 matches at 15 bases. The CDR3 sequence: CASRGLAGGPGANVLTF. The CDR3 bases are TGTGCCAGCAGAGGACTAGCGGGGGGGCCTGGGGCCAACGTCCTGACTTTC.